The next 4 T cell receptor beta chains were all read from a single sample in a study of blood T cell repertoires in COVID-19 (dated by TCRdb to 2018 to 2021). Libraries came from the immunoSEQ multiplex PCR assay. Not all clones reach the TCRdb copy of this immuneACCESS table, which keeps in-frame sequences only. Checked studies attribute under half of the gap to unresolved V genes and leave the rest unexplained. This sample lists 150,000 to 200,000 clones; approximately 78% were detected once. The biggest ten clones account for roughly 17% of the sample. The sample comprised PBMCs or T cells enriched from blood (not recorded which). The receptors shown here come from a woman in her fifties or sixties who had recovered from COVID-19.

The V gene is TRBV18, the J gene TRBJ1-2; D ambiguous. The CDR3 sequence is 14 residues long. V was clipped by 2 bases and J by 6 bases, with 13 bases between them. Germline V gene data show CDR1 as KGHSH and CDR2 as LQKENI. CDR3 sequence reads: CASSPREGSDGYTF. The CDR3 region has the DNA TGTGCCAGCTCACCAAGGGAGGGTTCGGATGGCTACACCTTC. Based on the CDR3 plus reference TRBV18 and TRBJ1-2, the full variable domain is NAGVMQNPRHLVRRRGQEARLRCSPMKGHSHVYWYRQLPEEGLKFMVYLQKENIIDESGMPKERFSAEFPKEGPSILRIQQVVRGDSAAYFCASSPREGSDGYTFGSGTRLTVV.

The rearrangement links TRBV15 to TRBJ1-1; D is ambiguous. Looked up from germline, CDR1 is LNHNV and CDR2 is YYDKDF (reference sequence). Deletions cut 8 bases from V and 7 bases from J, with 17 bases between. The length of the CDR3 is 13 residues. The CDR3 bases are TGTGCCACCCAGCCGAGAGGGTTGGATGAAGCTTTCTTT. Amino acid sequence: CATQPRGLDEAFF.

A few counts support this clone. The CDR3 DNA reads TGTGCCAGCAGTTTATTGGCAGGGGATGGCTACACCTTC. Amino acid sequence: CASSLLAGDGYTF. V usage is TRBV28 and J usage is TRBJ1-2, with a possible D match to TRBD1 (6 bases). The CDR3 runs to 13 residues. V gave up 1 base and J gave up 6 bases, with 9 bases separating them. CDR1 is MDHEN and CDR2 is SYDVKM in the germline V gene.

The V gene is TRBV7-2, the J gene TRBJ2-7; D unresolved. Germline V gives CDR1 SGHTA, CDR2 FQGNSA. The CDR3 has 12 residues. With 0 bases removed from V and 6 bases from J, the gap between germline ends came to 6 bases. The CDR3 region has the DNA TGTGCCAGCAGCTTAGCGCGACTCGAGCAGTACTTC. This encodes CASSLARLEQYF.